This T cell receptor (beta chain) emerged from a study of T cell repertoires in cytomegalovirus infection. Study-wide background: The authors relied on CMV epitopes, both recently identified HLA-C-restricted and well-studied HLA-B-restricted. It can be stated that public TCR beta signatures indicated CMV infection as well as a matching HLA type.

As to this clonotype: Its antigen is not known.

TCRdb ran MiXCR on the reads and lists one entry per CDR3 protein. The table records approximately 500,000 distinct CDR3 sequences, 33% of them present only once. Findings and caveats of the study: Dominant in the ex vivo response were TCR beta clonotypes restricted by HLA-C and specific for CMV.

V gave up 3 bases and J gave up 0 bases, with 10 bases separating them. CDR1 MNHEY and CDR2 SVGEGT come from the germline V gene. The CDR3 runs 15 residues. This chain joins TRBV6-2 or TRBV6-3 and TRBJ2-3; D call uncertain. This TCR was recovered from a human donor in good health (CMV status not recorded). Some clones in this sample may be carry-over from other donors' samples. The starting material was cultured PBMCs, obtained from culture after CMV antigen stimulation. The CDR3 DNA sequence: TGTGCCAGCAGTTATCTTGGGGTTAGCACAGATACGCAGTATTTT. Its protein is CASSYLGVSTDTQYF.